This TCR beta chain was sequenced for a study of T cell responses to AZD1222 COVID-19 vaccine (dated by TCRdb to the early 2020s). About the full investigation: AZD1222 recipients with second doses at about 4 weeks or about 12 weeks were pooled, because spike-specific TCR depth and breadth did not differ between schedules. A total of approximately 230 trial participants underwent TCR sequencing, of whom about 210 received two doses of AZD1222 and 26 received two doses of the MenACWY control vaccine. Trial participants were enrolled by age into subgroups of 18-55, 56-69 and 70-plus years, and around 150, 29 and 61 TCR-sequenced participants, respectively, were included in these subgroups.

Summary of the overall study and its limitations: Conclusions about previously exposed vaccinees are limited because only a handful of AZD1222 recipients were SARS-CoV-2 seropositive at baseline. Spike-specific TCR breadth and depth rose significantly after two AZD1222 doses compared with day 0 and with MenACWY recipients. Participants were mostly white British and included more females than males, and it was suggested by the authors that clonal diversity may have been underestimated. In the small 56-69-year group, the increase in depth fell short of significance, most likely because of low power. Vaccine-associated CD4 TCRs spanned the whole spike protein, with dominant responses in regions 160-218 and 743-854. No day 14 peak-response samples were available, so repertoires were characterized only after the peak T cell response. Epitopes outside the regions mutated in the B.1.351 and B.1.1.7 variants were reportedly recognized by nearly half of the unique spike-specific TCRs.

According to the study, the label for this sample's time point signals: baseline before first vaccination. Samples from vaccinated people were obtained from the UK trials COV001 and COV002, which included a single-blind randomized controlled phase 2/3 trial of AZD1222 (ChAdOx1 nCoV-19) in healthy adults. For TCRbeta chain sequencing, PBMC samples from trial participants were taken at day 0 and at day 28 after the second dose. As to this clone: The specificity of this receptor is unknown. No base qualities exist here, and no much larger clone lies one base off it.

The CDR3 regions of human TCRbeta chains were subjected to immunosequencing. In the authors' own workflow: TCRs in the repertoires were matched against a reference library of SARS-CoV-2-specific TCRs that had been generated with the MIRA antigen-specificity platform. Breadth was defined as the fraction of unique TCRs that were SARS-CoV-2-associated, and depth was defined as the fraction of total T cells that were SARS-CoV-2-associated. Using the MIRA data, every spike-specific TCR was mapped to the spike region that the TCR reacted to and assigned to either a CD4 or a CD8 class. Log10-transformed breadth and depth values were compared by one-way ANOVA with Sidak's multiple comparisons tests. The immuneACCESS repertoire file appears here via TCRdb, limited to in-frame rearrangements. These files lack a portion of the clones; in checked studies, under half of the deficit traces to unresolved V genes, and the cause of the others is not known. That table furnishes V, J and clone size, whereas the DNA furnished D and trimming. The sample records 110,000 to 150,000 clones, around nine tenths of which are singletons. Under 4% of the sample is held by the ten biggest clonotypes.

This TCR was recovered from an adult in good health. Material: peripheral blood, obtained on day 0 of AZD1222 vaccination.

The nucleotides read TGTGCCAGTAGTAAAGAGATTAATAGCAATCAGCCCCAGCATTTT. It translates as CASSKEINSNQPQHF. The V and J segments used are TRBV19 and TRBJ1-5; too little of a D gene remains to name it. The CDR3 numbers 15 residues from cysteine through phenylalanine. The kept DNA is CDR3 alone, 45 bases in frame from the first base. The V and J ends are trimmed by 4 bases and 0 bases, leaving 10 bases between them. CDR1 and CDR2 are read off the germline V gene (reference sequence) as LNHDA and SQIVND.